The 29 T cell receptor beta chains reported below all come from one sample, sequenced in a study of CD8+CD57+ T cells in acquired aplastic anemia. Sequencing involved patients with CD8+CD57+ cell expansion previously shown by flow cytometry. Both TCR beta VDJ combination and CDR3 sequence profiling were carried out. Genomic DNA was the template for this profiling. TCRdb re-called the reads through MiXCR, storing one row per CDR3 protein. The sample includes around 200,000 distinct CDR3 sequences, 60% to 80% of them seen just once. Input material: sorted CD4+, CD8+, or CD8+CD57+ T cells (not recorded which) from PBMCs. Receptors were obtained from a human donor with aplastic anemia.

The chain carries TRBV5-1 and TRBJ2-5; 9 bases agree with TRBD1. J was trimmed by 1 base and V by 9 bases; bases with no gene match: 7. Germline CDR1 SGHRS, CDR2 YFSETQ. This CDR3 region has 14 residues. Here the CDR3 reads CATGRTGAQETQYF. The CDR3 DNA reads as TGCGCCACCGGCAGGACAGGGGCCCAAGAGACCCAGTACTTC.

CDR3 coding DNA: TGTGCCACCAGCACACCCCACAGGTCTTCTGACGAGCAGTACTTC. Residues: CATSTPHRSSDEQYF. This chain connects TRBV15 to TRBJ2-7, with a weak D call TRBD1 (5 bases). The CDR3 extends over 15 amino acids. Trimming took off 4 bases at V and 5 bases at J, with 18 bases between the two ends. CDR1 LNHNV and CDR2 YYDKDF come from the germline V gene (reference sequence).

The chain recombines TRBV7-8 with TRBJ2-7; 8 bases are a match to TRBD1. J gave up 1 base and V 5 bases, and 7 bases lay outside the gene matches. The germline V gene encodes CDR1 SGHVS and CDR2 FQNEAQ. This CDR3 contains 15 residues. The CDR3 region is CASSGTGGSSYEQYF. The CDR3 DNA sequence: TGTGCCAGCAGCGGAACAGGGGGTTCGTCCTACGAGCAGTACTTC.

This sequence joins TRBV24-1 and TRBJ1-2; no clear D gene. The germline V gene has CDR1 KGHDR and CDR2 SFDVKD. The ends were cut back, 9 bases at V and 2 bases at J, with 12 bases in the middle. The CDR3 totals 13 residues. CDR3 DNA sequence: TGTGCCACCTCCAAGACCGCGAACTATGGCTACACCTTC. Amino acids: CATSKTANYGYTF.

The chain uses TRBV2 and TRBJ2-2; the D is unclear. CDR3 length: 15 residues. CDR1 is SNHLY and CDR2 is FYNNEI in the germline V gene. The ends were cut back, 6 bases at V and 3 bases at J, with 14 bases in the middle. The CDR3 sequence: CASRARTVDTGELFF. DNA of the CDR3: TGTGCCAGCAGAGCACGTACAGTGGACACCGGGGAGCTGTTTTTT.

V usage is TRBV24-1 and J usage is TRBJ2-1; no firm D call. Trimming removed 4 bases from V and 6 bases from J, with 9 bases in between. In germline, CDR1 is KGHDR, CDR2 SFDVKD. This CDR3 region has 13 residues. CDR3 sequence: CATSEGSGNEQFF. The CDR3 nucleotides read TGTGCCACCAGTGAGGGGTCCGGCAATGAGCAGTTCTTC.

This clonotype is termed large. The J gene is TRBJ2-1, the V gene TRBV5-6; the D gene is possibly TRBD2 (5 bases). CDR1 and CDR2 (germline): SGHDT, YYEEEE. This CDR3 contains 15 residues. The V and J ends lost 3 bases and 4 bases respectively, with 14 bases between them. In DNA, the CDR3 is TGTGCCAGCAGCTCCGAGCGGACCCTATACAATGAGCAGTTCTTC. Encoded protein: CASSSERTLYNEQFF.

The rearrangement links TRBV12-3 or TRBV12-4 to TRBJ1-2; D is undetermined. Trimming cost V 6 bases and J 7 bases, with 12 bases left between them. This CDR3 region has 12 residues. The CDR3 region has the DNA TGTGCCAGCAGCCCTTCGGTAGGTGGCTACACCTTC. This sequence encodes CASSPSVGGYTF.

CDR3 sequence (DNA): TGCAGTGCGGCCAGGGGGGGAGCAGTGTTAAGTGGCTACACCTTC. It encodes CSAARGGAVLSGYTF. J is TRBJ1-2 and V is TRBV20-1, with 7 bases that match TRBD1. The V segment lost 6 bases and the J segment 7 bases; nucleotides outside the gene matches: 17. The CDR3 length is 15 residues. In germline, CDR1 is DFQATT, CDR2 SNEGSKA (reference sequence).

This clonotype was counted once. This chain joins TRBV12-3 or TRBV12-4 and TRBJ2-1; 14 positions match TRBD2. This CDR3 has 18 residues. The V gene end was trimmed by 6 bases and the J gene end by 6 bases; junction bases not matched to a gene: 13. The CDR3 DNA is TGTGCCAGCAGCCACCTAGGACTAGCGGGGGGTCCCGGCAATGAGCAGTTCTTC. It translates to CASSHLGLAGGPGNEQFF.

The chain couples TRBV2 to TRBJ2-1; 7 bases are a match to TRBD1. V lost 10 bases to trimming and J lost 8 bases; unmatched junction nucleotides: 11. Germline CDR1 and CDR2: SNHLY and FYNNEI. The CDR3 covers 13 residues. The CDR3 loop reads CATNLYRGDEQFF. CDR3 coding DNA: TGTGCCACTAACCTATACAGGGGCGATGAGCAGTTCTTC.

There are a few counts of this clonotype. The chain has TRBV20-1 and TRBJ1-5, with a tentative D call TRBD1 (5 bases). V was cut by 4 bases and J by 8 bases, with 15 bases left in between. The CDR3 covers 13 residues. In germline, CDR1 is DFQATT, CDR2 SNEGSKA (reference sequence). The CDR3 region has the DNA TGCAGTGCTACCAAGGGACGTGCTGAGCCCCAGCATTTT. Translation: CSATKGRAEPQHF.

The rearrangement links TRBV20-1 to TRBJ2-7, with TRBD2 as a possible D gene (6 bases). Trimming took off 1 base at V and 0 bases at J, with 13 bases between the two ends. There are 15 residues in the CDR3. Germline loops: CDR1 DFQATT, CDR2 SNEGSKA (reference sequence). CDR3 region: CSARGWDSSSYEQYF. CDR3 DNA sequence: TGCAGTGCTAGAGGGTGGGACTCCAGCTCCTACGAGCAGTACTTC.

About this clonotype: An end of the junction differs from the germline gene, which may be a read error. The chain combines TRBV12-3 or TRBV12-4 with TRBJ1-5; no definite D call. This CDR3 spans 13 amino acids. CDR3 nucleotides: TGTGCCAGCAGTTTAATGTTGGTGCAGCCCCAACATTTT. Translating gives CASSLMLVQPQHF.

The V and J genes are TRBV10-1 and TRBJ2-3; D ambiguous. Trimming removed 0 bases from V and 2 bases from J, with 9 bases in between. The CDR3 spans 15 residues. From germline, CDR1 is WNHNN and CDR2 SYGVQD (reference sequence). The CDR3 protein is CASSESTLHTDTQYF. The CDR3 nucleotides read TGCGCCAGCAGTGAGTCGACTCTTCACACAGATACGCAGTATTTT.

The chain combines TRBV29-1 with TRBJ2-1; maybe TRBD2 (6 bases). Germline CDR1 SQVTM, CDR2 ANQGSEA. The CDR3 is 14 residues long. The chain's CDR3 is CASQVGGSYNEQFF. CDR3 in DNA: TGCGCCAGCCAGGTGGGGGGCTCCTACAATGAGCAGTTCTTC.

This clonotype has only a few counts. The chain is built from TRBV9 and TRBJ2-3; TRBD1 agrees at 8 bases. The junction had 5 bases not matched to a gene; V was cut back by 2 bases and J by 0 bases. This CDR3 comprises 16 residues. Germline CDR1 SGDLS, CDR2 YYNGEE. The CDR3 DNA follows: TGTGCCAGCAGCGTGGAGACAGGGGCGAGCACAGATACGCAGTATTTT. Translating gives CASSVETGASTDTQYF.

The count of this clonotype is one. The rearrangement links TRBV10-1 to TRBJ1-5; 8 nucleotides align to TRBD1. V lost 6 bases and J lost 3; bases outside the gene matches: 4. The germline V gene has CDR1 WNHNN and CDR2 SYGVQD (reference sequence). The CDR3 is 14 residues long. The chain's CDR3 is CASSPGGFNQPQHF. The CDR3 nucleotides read TGCGCCAGCAGCCCAGGGGGCTTCAATCAGCCCCAGCATTTT.

Turning to this clonotype: Since no conserved phenylalanine or tryptophan closes the CDR3, a read error is the likely cause. The chain recombines TRBV7-8 with TRBJ2-3, with D perhaps matching TRBD2 (5 bases). V lost 4 bases, J lost 4 bases, and 12 bases lay in between. CDR3 size: 14 residues. Germline loops: CDR1 SGHVS, CDR2 FQNEAQ. CDR3 bases: TGTGCCAGCAGCTCTCGTCTAGCCTCAGATACGCAGTATCTT. This codes for CASSSRLASDTQYL.

The chain joins TRBV12-3 or TRBV12-4 to TRBJ2-7; 7 bases align to TRBD1. The CDR3 consists of 14 residues. Trimming cost V 3 bases and J 6 bases; bases outside gene matches: 8. CDR3 DNA sequence: TGTGCCAGCAGTTTTGGTGGACAGGTCCTCGAGCAGTACTTC. Protein product: CASSFGGQVLEQYF.

The chain is built from TRBV20-1 and TRBJ2-7, with D possibly being TRBD2 (5 bases). Germline V lookup: CDR1 DFQATT, CDR2 SNEGSKA (reference sequence). V dropped 3 bases and J dropped 2 bases, with 11 bases sitting between them. The CDR3 is 13 amino acids. In DNA form, the CDR3 reads TGCAGTGCTAGGAATCGAGGGACCTACGAGCAGTACTTC. It yields the protein CSARNRGTYEQYF.

This rearrangement joins TRBV19 to TRBJ1-2, with no clear D. V was trimmed by 4 bases and J by 3 bases, leaving 15 bases between them. Per germline, CDR1 LNHDA and CDR2 SQIVND (reference sequence). CDR3 length: 15 residues. The CDR3 DNA sequence: TGTGCCAGTAGTACTTCGGCCAGTGAGGACTATGGCTACACCTTC. This codes for CASSTSASEDYGYTF.

This clonotype has a handful of counts. The chain carries TRBV15 and TRBJ2-1; 7 bases map to TRBD1. The CDR3 length is 19 residues. With 4 bases clipped from V and 4 bases from J, the junction kept 19 bases outside the gene matches. In germline, CDR1 is LNHNV, CDR2 YYDKDF (reference sequence). The CDR3 here is CATSIRRTEGQRPYNEQFF. DNA of the CDR3: TGTGCCACCAGCATCCGCAGGACTGAGGGACAGCGACCGTACAATGAGCAGTTCTTC.

The chain employs TRBV2 and TRBJ1-1; D remains unclear. Trimming took 6 bases from V and 1 from J, leaving 9 bases between them. CDR3 size: 13 residues. Germline CDR1 and CDR2: SNHLY and FYNNEI. The CDR3 nucleotides read TGTGCCAGCAGCAACGACGGGAACACTGAAGCTTTCTTT. The encoded protein is CASSNDGNTEAFF. The full variable domain, in which reference TRBV2 and TRBJ1-1 provide the parts outside the CDR3, is EPEVTQTPSHQVTQMGQEVILRCVPISNHLYFYWYRQILGQKVEFLVSFYNNEISEKSEIFDDQFSVERPDGSNFTLKIRSTKLEDSAMYFCASSNDGNTEAFFGQGTRLTVV.

This clonotype was detected only a few times. The rearrangement joins TRBV15 to TRBJ2-7; 11 nucleotides line up with TRBD1. Germline V gene lookup returns CDR1 LNHNV and CDR2 YYDKDF (reference sequence). V lost 1 base, J lost 3 bases, and 5 bases stayed unmatched. This CDR3 has 16 amino acids. This CDR3 reads CATSRAAGTGGYEQYF. CDR3 DNA sequence: TGTGCCACCAGCAGAGCTGCCGGGACAGGGGGCTACGAGCAGTACTTC.

As concerns this clonotype: One end of the junction does not line up with germline, which may come from a read error. The J gene is TRBJ1-2, the V gene TRBV25-1; possibly TRBD1 for D (5 bases). The CDR3 runs to 13 residues. Germline V gene sequence: CDR1 MGHDK, CDR2 SYGVNS. The chain's CDR3 is CVSSETANYGYTF. CDR3 sequence (DNA): TGTGTCAGCAGTGAGACAGCTAACTATGGCTACACCTTC.

This chain links TRBV14 with TRBJ2-7; 8 bases align to TRBD2. Germline V gene lookup returns CDR1 SGHDN and CDR2 FVKESK. V lost 4 bases, J lost 4 bases, and 9 bases stayed unmatched. CDR3 length: 15 residues. CDR3 DNA: TGTGCCAGCAGCCTCCACCGGGGGGGGAAGTACGAGCAGTACTTC. It codes for CASSLHRGGKYEQYF.

The V gene is TRBV10-1, the J gene TRBJ2-2; D not resolved. V was cut by 0 bases and J by 7 bases, with 9 bases left in between. The CDR3 is 14 amino acids. Germline V gene data show CDR1 as WNHNN and CDR2 as SYGVQD (reference sequence). As DNA, the CDR3 is TGCGCCAGCAGTGAGTCGGGGATACTCGGGGAGCTGTTTTTT. Translation: CASSESGILGELFF.

This chain links TRBV2 with TRBJ2-3, with 10 bases fitting TRBD2. CDR1 is SNHLY and CDR2 is FYNNEI in the germline V gene. The CDR3 loop spans 12 amino acids. The CDR3 reads CGSGGDSDTQYF. For the CDR3, the DNA is TGTGGAAGCGGGGGGGACTCAGATACGCAGTATTTT.